The next 28 T cell receptor beta chains were all read from a single sample in a study of OX40 agonist ivuxolimab in advanced cancers. Some clones are missing from TCRdb's copy, which holds only in-frame ones; the method was immunoSEQ multiplex PCR. Among fewer than 65,000 clones listed, 79% were seen once. This sample comprised CD4+ or CD8+ T cells sorted from blood, obtained in a trial of the OX40 agonist ivuxolimab. These receptors were obtained from an adult with an advanced solid tumor such as melanoma, head and neck, liver or kidney cancer.

This clone came up a few times. V is TRBV20-1 and J is TRBJ2-2; no firm D call. The length of the CDR3 is 11 residues. V was cut by 7 bases and J by 1 base, with 4 bases left in between. Germline V CDR1 and CDR2: DFQATT, SNEGSKA (reference sequence). CDR3 nucleotide sequence: TGCAGTGTCCAGAACACCGGGGAGCTGTTTTTT. This encodes CSVQNTGELFF.

This chain links TRBV7-2 with TRBJ1-1; no clear D. Deletions cut 3 bases from V and 5 bases from J, with 10 bases between. The CDR3 covers 13 residues. Germline V gene data show CDR1 as SGHTA and CDR2 as FQGNSA. Written as DNA, the CDR3 is TGTGCCAGCAGCTTTAACGAAGGGACTGAAGCTTTCTTT. Its translation is CASSFNEGTEAFF.

This sequence joins TRBV7-2 and TRBJ1-6; no clear D gene. This CDR3 comprises 13 residues. Per the germline V gene, CDR1 is SGHTA and CDR2 is FQGNSA. The V gene lost 1 base and the J gene lost 10 bases, with 8 bases spanning the gap. CDR3 sequence: CASSLGPLSPLHF. The CDR3 DNA reads TGTGCCAGCAGCTTAGGCCCGTTGTCACCCCTCCACTTT.

The chain joins TRBV5-6 to TRBJ1-2; tentatively, D is TRBD1 (6 bases). The CDR3 has 14 amino acids. The V and J ends lost 0 bases and 5 bases respectively, with 11 bases between them. Germline loops: CDR1 SGHDT, CDR2 YYEEEE. The CDR3, as DNA: TGTGCCAGCAGCTTGGCAGGGGTTTATTATGGCTACACCTTC. Its translation: CASSLAGVYYGYTF.

This clone was observed once. This rearrangement joins TRBV2 to TRBJ2-1; the D is unclear. CDR3 size: 13 residues. The germline V gene encodes CDR1 SNHLY and CDR2 FYNNEI. Trimming shortened V by 7 bases and J by 3 bases, and 10 bases separated the two germline ends. The CDR3, as DNA: TGTGCCAGCACGCGGAGCCTCTACAATGAGCAGTTCTTC. It translates to CASTRSLYNEQFF.

V usage is TRBV11-3 and J usage is TRBJ2-7; 8 nucleotides line up with TRBD1. CDR3 size: 18 residues. Germline assignment: CDR1 SGHNT and CDR2 YENEEA. J was trimmed by 3 bases and V by 1 base; bases with no gene match: 14. The CDR3 coding sequence is TGTGCCAGCAGCTTAGGGCTCTCCGGGACAGGCCGGGACTACGAGCAGTACTTC. Translation gives CASSLGLSGTGRDYEQYF.

The chain joins TRBV5-1 to TRBJ2-5; 9 bases match TRBD1. The J call is doubtful: the DNA matches TRBJ2-7 better. CDR3 size: 15 residues. The germline V gene encodes CDR1 SGHRS and CDR2 YFSETQ. CDR3 coding DNA: TGCGCCAGCGCTCCACCGGGACAGGGAAATTACGAGCAGTACTTC. Its protein is CASAPPGQGNYEQYF.

This rearrangement joins TRBV9 to TRBJ2-1, with D perhaps TRBD2 (6 bases). The CDR3 extends over 15 amino acids. Germline CDR1 reads SGDLS; CDR2 reads YYNGEE. Deletions cut 4 bases from V and 4 bases from J, with 15 bases between. CDR3 sequence: CASSPSGLDYNEQFF. As DNA, the CDR3 is TGTGCCAGCAGCCCGTCGGGACTGGATTACAATGAGCAGTTCTTC.

The CDR3 is CASSARGDRKNTEAFF. Here the CDR3 DNA reads TGTGCCAGCAGCGCCCGAGGGGACAGAAAGAACACTGAAGCTTTCTTT. The chain joins TRBV9 to TRBJ1-1, with 7 bases identical to TRBD1. The CDR3 covers 16 residues. Trimming at V came to 3 bases and at J to 1 base, leaving 9 bases not matched to a gene. Germline V CDR1 and CDR2: SGDLS, YYNGEE. Full variable domain (remainder filled in from reference TRBV9 and TRBJ1-1): DSGVTQTPKHLITATGQRVTLRCSPRSGDLSVYWYQQSLDQGLQFLIQYYNGEERAKGNILERFSAQQFPDLHSELNLSSLELGDSALYFCASSARGDRKNTEAFFGQGTRLTVV.

The rearrangement links TRBV19 to TRBJ2-7, with 10 nucleotides matching TRBD1. CDR1 and CDR2 from the germline V gene are LNHDA and SQIVND (reference sequence). The CDR3 extends over 17 amino acids. V dropped 6 bases and J dropped 4; count of bases not matched to a gene: 15. For the CDR3, the DNA is TGTGCCAGTAGGCCGGCCCGGGGACAGGGGAATCAGTACGAGCAGTACTTC. This encodes CASRPARGQGNQYEQYF.

This clone was seen a single time. V gene TRBV5-1 combines with J gene TRBJ1-5; D perhaps matches TRBD1 (5 bases). The CDR3 totals 15 residues. Trimming left V 4 bases short and J 0 bases short, with 11 bases between. CDR1 and CDR2 from the germline V gene are SGHRS and YFSETQ. The CDR3 here is CASSPGGTSNQPQHF. The CDR3 DNA is TGCGCCAGCAGCCCAGGAGGGACTAGCAATCAGCCCCAGCATTTT.

The chain is built from TRBV30 and TRBJ1-2; maybe TRBD1 (6 bases). V lost 2 bases to trimming and J lost 5 bases, with 18 bases between them. The CDR3 sequence is 15 residues long. CDR1 GTSNPN and CDR2 SVGIG come from the germline V gene (reference sequence). This CDR3 is CAWSLTGFLGYGYTF. As DNA, the CDR3 is TGTGCCTGGAGTCTAACAGGGTTCCTGGGGTATGGCTACACCTTC.

The chain is built from TRBV6-5 and TRBJ1-2; no definite D call. Germline CDR1 and CDR2: MNHEY and SVGAGI. V was cut by 2 bases and J by 8 bases, with 12 bases left in between. The CDR3 totals 13 residues. Here the CDR3 reads CASSYLGNMGYTF. As DNA, the CDR3 is TGTGCCAGCAGTTACCTAGGCAACATGGGCTACACCTTC.

This sequence joins TRBV27 and TRBJ2-5; 7 nucleotides line up with TRBD1. The DNA end is more similar to TRBJ2-7, so the J call may be wrong. This CDR3 contains 14 residues. Germline CDR1 is MNHEY and CDR2 is SMNVEV (reference sequence). The CDR3 sequence: CASSQDRNSYEQYF. CDR3 in DNA: TGTGCCAGCAGCCAGGACAGGAACTCCTACGAGCAGTACTTC.

V and J are TRBV7-9 and TRBJ2-1, with 10 bases that match TRBD2. The CDR3 is 15 amino acids. Germline CDR1 and CDR2: SEHNR and FQNEAQ (reference sequence). The ends lost 4 bases at V and 2 bases at J; junction bases unmatched: 2. The CDR3 is CASSYTSGAYNEQFF. CDR3 bases: TGTGCCAGCAGCTACACTAGCGGGGCCTACAATGAGCAGTTCTTC.

The chain uses TRBV4-3 and TRBJ2-6; 8 bases align to TRBD2. Per germline, CDR1 LGHNA and CDR2 YSLEER. The CDR3 is 17 amino acids. J was trimmed by 0 bases and V by 4 bases; bases with no gene match: 5. CDR3 in DNA: TGCGCCAGCAGCCCCTCGGGGGGGTACTCTGGGGCCAACGTCCTGACTTTC. Its protein is CASSPSGGYSGANVLTF.

The gene calls are TRBV6-5 and TRBJ2-7, with D perhaps being TRBD1 or TRBD2 (5 bases each). Germline V CDR1 and CDR2: MNHEY, SVGAGI. This CDR3 contains 12 residues. Deletions cut 4 bases from V and 6 bases from J, with 10 bases between. The CDR3 nucleotides read TGTGCCAGCAGTTGGGACGGTTTCGAGCAGTACTTC. Translating gives CASSWDGFEQYF.

This chain links TRBV5-4 with TRBJ2-5, with 7 bases matching TRBD1. Germline assignment: CDR1 SGHNT and CDR2 YYREEE (reference sequence). J lost 9 bases, V lost 6 bases, and 11 bases had no gene match. There are 13 residues in the CDR3. In nucleotides, the CDR3 is TGTGCCAGCACACGGACAGGCGGCCAGGCCCAGTACTTC. This sequence encodes CASTRTGGQAQYF.

This chain connects TRBV7-2 to TRBJ1-2; no definite D call. Between the trimmed V and J ends, which lost 1 base and 1 base, there was a span of 7 bases. Per germline, CDR1 SGHTA and CDR2 FQGNSA. The CDR3 sequence is 14 residues long. The CDR3 region has the DNA TGTGCCAGCAGCTTAGACACCTATAACTATGGCTACACCTTC. Protein sequence: CASSLDTYNYGYTF.

This chain links TRBV6-6 with TRBJ1-1, with D hard to call. CDR3 length: 13 amino acids. With 8 bases removed from V and 7 bases from J, the gap between germline ends came to 17 bases. Germline CDR1 and CDR2: MNHNY and SVGAGI (reference sequence). CDR3 DNA sequence: TGTGCCAGCGGGTACCTGGAGGGCGGTGAAGCTTTCTTT. This sequence encodes CASGYLEGGEAFF.

The chain couples TRBV18 to TRBJ1-2; 8 nucleotides align to TRBD1. Germline loops: CDR1 KGHSH, CDR2 LQKENI. The trim removed 3 bases at V and 4 bases at J, leaving 1 base unmatched. The CDR3 is made up of 13 amino acids. CDR3 region: CASSPGTGYGYTF. DNA of the CDR3: TGTGCCAGCTCACCCGGGACAGGCTATGGCTACACCTTC.

DNA of the CDR3: TGTGCCACCAGCCGGTTCGAGTTGGGTTCGGGTGAGCAGTACTTC. Residues: CATSRFELGSGEQYF. The V call is TRBV15, the J call TRBJ2-7; D call uncertain. CDR3 length: 15 amino acids. CDR1 is LNHNV, CDR2 YYDKDF, per germline (reference sequence). V was cut by 5 bases and J by 7 bases, with 21 bases left in between.

The V gene is TRBV6-6, the J gene TRBJ2-1; 13 positions agree with TRBD2. Per germline, CDR1 MNHNY and CDR2 SVGAGI (reference sequence). This CDR3 comprises 16 residues. The J segment lost 5 bases and the V segment lost 5 bases, leaving 6 bases of the junction unmatched. The CDR3 loop reads CASSPTSGGANNEQFF. CDR3 nucleotide sequence: TGTGCCAGCAGTCCAACTAGCGGGGGGGCCAACAATGAGCAGTTCTTC.

The CDR3 DNA reads TGTGCCAGCACAAAACAGGTCTCTGGGGCCAACGTCCTGACTTTC. This encodes CASTKQVSGANVLTF. The chain couples TRBV27 to TRBJ2-6; possibly TRBD1 for D (5 bases). The germline V gene has CDR1 MNHEY and CDR2 SMNVEV (reference sequence). Trimming took 7 bases from V and 0 from J, leaving 10 bases between them. The length of the CDR3 is 15 residues.

Note on this clone: The germline gene is not matched at one end of the junction; a read error may be the cause. The rearrangement uses TRBV7-2 and TRBJ2-7; D unresolved. This CDR3 has 15 residues. Germline V gives CDR1 SGHTA, CDR2 FQGNSA. CDR3 region: CASSTRHVTSFEQYF. Here the CDR3 DNA reads TGTGCCAGCAGCACCCGACATGTTACCTCCTTCGAGCAGTACTTC.

This chain connects TRBV28 to TRBJ2-7; 9 positions match TRBD2. Germline assignment: CDR1 MDHEN and CDR2 SYDVKM. The J segment lost 2 bases and the V segment lost 5 bases, leaving 7 bases of the junction unmatched. This CDR3 region has 15 residues. CDR3 in amino acids: CASSAMVAGAYEQYF. Written as DNA, the CDR3 is TGTGCCAGCAGTGCTATGGTAGCGGGAGCCTACGAGCAGTACTTC.

The genes are TRBV15 and TRBJ2-4; 8 nucleotides agree with TRBD1. The CDR3 totals 17 residues. V trimming: 4 bases; J trimming: 3 bases; junction bases outside the gene matches: 11. Germline V gene sequence: CDR1 LNHNV, CDR2 YYDKDF (reference sequence). The CDR3 loop reads CATSTPPLTGDKNIQYF. The CDR3 bases are TGTGCCACCAGCACACCCCCTCTGACAGGGGACAAAAACATTCAGTACTTC.

The sample holds one count of this clone. V gene TRBV6-5 combines with J gene TRBJ2-3; D remains ambiguous. Germline CDR1 MNHEY, CDR2 SVGAGI. The CDR3 runs to 14 residues. V lost 0 bases and J lost 0, with 4 bases in between. The CDR3 nucleotides read TGTGCCAGCAGTTACTCGCCTAGCACAGATACGCAGTATTTT. Amino acid sequence: CASSYSPSTDTQYF.